This TCR beta chain was observed in a study of CD8+ T cells in alopecia areata. Turning to the study itself: The authors scored treated patients' severity by affected scalp percentage.

Once RNA had been extracted, it was reverse transcribed into cDNA to act as the sequencing template. The data were produced by immunoSEQ multiplex PCR, yet TCRdb's version contains in-frame clones alone and is incomplete. The sample includes roughly 200,000 clones, more than 55% seen only once; the top ten take 3% to 3.5%. Treatment in this sample: oral pan-JAK inhibitor, 5-10 mg twice daily. Those with alopecia areata gave lesional scalp punch biopsies and peripheral blood. There are 14 residues in the CDR3. J gave up 4 bases and V 3 bases, and 4 bases lay outside the gene matches. The germline CDR1 and CDR2 sequences are SGHTA and FQGNSA. Concerning this clone itself: What it recognizes is unknown.

Study results and caveats: Many expanded lesional clones remained in scalp and blood on tofacitinib. Tofacitinib significantly reduced both scalp clonality and expanded CD8+ clones among the top 100.

Sequencing was performed on CD4+ T cells sorted from blood, taken at week 4, from a patient treated with tofacitinib. The sequence came from a human donor with alopecia areata. V and J are TRBV7-2 and TRBJ1-1, with 8 bases identical to TRBD1. This chain's CDR3 is CASSFQGAGTEAFF. The CDR3 DNA reads as TGTGCCAGCAGCTTCCAGGGGGCGGGCACTGAAGCTTTCTTT.